This TCR beta chain was obtained from a study of T cell changes during pregnancy in multiple sclerosis. The germline V gene encodes CDR1 SGHRS and CDR2 YFSETQ. V shed 4 bases, J shed 8 bases, and the junction held 9 bases outside the gene matches. This CDR3 is 15 amino acids long. Measured with immunoSEQ multiplex PCR; TCRdb has only the in-frame clones, and not every one. The sample carries roughly 79,000 clones, 80% to 95% recorded once. Specimen: peripheral blood, collected in the second trimester of pregnancy. V usage is TRBV5-1 and J usage is TRBJ1-4; 9 bases map to TRBD1. This TCR was recovered from a female donor in good health, enrolled as a control in a pregnancy study. DNA of the CDR3: TGCGCCAGCAGCCGGGGGGACAGGGAGAAGGAAAAACTGTTTTTT. Encoded protein: CASSRGDREKEKLFF.